This TCR beta chain was recovered during a study of vaccination and CD4 T cells after COVID-19. Documented treatment: 10-day PBMC culture with coronavirus spike peptide pools or control peptides (ViraFEST assay). The unexposed donor gave CD4+ T cells before the COVID-19 pandemic (2011-2018). It was SARS-CoV-2 S/N and four cold-coronavirus spikes that probed unexposed-donor CD4+ T cells, cells permitting. The CDR3 consists of 13 residues. Germline CDR1 and CDR2: LNHNV and YYDKDF (reference sequence). An Oncomine TCR Beta short-read assay was used to sequence the DNA from cultured CD4+ T cells. CD4+ T cells were cultured, and genomic DNA was extracted from them. TCRdb ran MiXCR on the PCR reads and lists one entry per CDR3 protein. The sample has about 10,000 distinct CDR3 sequences, around 30% seen once. This clonotype is termed medium-sized. Its antigen is not known. A read error may account for a junction end that differs from germline.

Material: CD4+ T cells from blood, cultured in vitro. The V and J genes are TRBV15 and TRBJ1-5; D possibly corresponds to TRBD1 (6 bases). This sequence was found in a human donor in good health. For the CDR3, the DNA is TGTGCCACCGGCAGGGGATCCAATCAGCCCCAGCATTTT. Its translation: CATGRGSNQPQHF. Together with reference TRBV15 and TRBJ1-5, the CDR3 gives the full variable domain: DAMVIQNPRYQVTQFGKPVTLSCSQTLNHNVMYWYQQKSSQAPKLLFHYYDKDFNNEADTPDNFQSRRPNTSFCFLDIRSPGLGDTAMYLCATGRGSNQPQHFGDGTRLSIL.